The source of this T cell receptor beta chain is a study of blood T cell repertoires in COVID-19. Across the whole study: Samples taken during acute and convalescent COVID-19 were collected in the United States, Italy and Spain. PBMCs, B-cell-depleted T cells, or T cells were the source of the cDNA or gDNA that made up the material.

This CDR3 is 15 amino acids long. Trimming took 6 bases from V and 5 from J; bases not matched to a gene: 12. Germline CDR1 and CDR2: MDHEN and SYDVKM. Original processing notes: The authors estimated nucleated cell counts from reference gene primer amplification. Data came from immunoSEQ multiplex PCR; TCRdb stores just in-frame clones and leaves some out. V and J calls and clone size follow that table, whereas D and trimming were derived from the DNA. The repertoire has about 370,000 clones, 70% to 90% of them found once; the top ten carry approximately 3%. Specimen: peripheral blood. The chain recombines TRBV28 with TRBJ1-1, with 7 bases matching TRBD1. This clonotype originated in a woman in her thirties with COVID-19, enrolled during active disease. This chain's CDR3 is CASSRLQGVGTEAFF. The CDR3, as DNA: TGTGCCAGCAGCCGTCTCCAGGGGGTAGGTACTGAAGCTTTCTTT.